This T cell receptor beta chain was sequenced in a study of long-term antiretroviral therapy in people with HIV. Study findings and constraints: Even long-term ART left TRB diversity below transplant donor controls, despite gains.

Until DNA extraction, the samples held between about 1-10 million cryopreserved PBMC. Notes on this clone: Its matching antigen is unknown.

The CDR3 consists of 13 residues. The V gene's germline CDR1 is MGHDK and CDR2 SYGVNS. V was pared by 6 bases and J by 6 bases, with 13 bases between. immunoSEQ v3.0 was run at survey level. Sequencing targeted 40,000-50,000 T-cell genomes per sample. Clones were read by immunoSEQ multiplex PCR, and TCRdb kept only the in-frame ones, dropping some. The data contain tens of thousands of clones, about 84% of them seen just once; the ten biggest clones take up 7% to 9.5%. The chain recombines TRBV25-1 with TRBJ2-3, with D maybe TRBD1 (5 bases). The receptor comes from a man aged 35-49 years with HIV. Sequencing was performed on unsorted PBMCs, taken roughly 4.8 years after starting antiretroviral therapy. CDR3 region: CASSLPGMDTQYF. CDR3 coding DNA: TGTGCCAGCAGCCTTCCAGGGATGGATACGCAGTATTTT.